This T cell receptor beta chain was captured by sequencing in a study of blood T cell repertoires in COVID-19. Overall study: There were acute and convalescent COVID-19 samples, and they came from the United States, Italy and Spain. Nucleic acid was either cDNA or gDNA, and it came from T cells, B-cell-depleted T cells, or PBMCs.

Sequencing used immunoSEQ multiplex PCR; TCRdb keeps in-frame clones, though not all of them. The sample has around 700,000 clones; 85% to 90% are singletons. Germline V gives CDR1 ENHRY, CDR2 SYGVKD. J lost 6 bases, V lost 4 bases, and 8 bases had no gene match. CDR3 size: 15 residues. What was sequenced was peripheral blood. This clonotype was sampled from a woman aged 18-35 years with acute or convalescent COVID-19. The J gene is TRBJ1-4, the V gene TRBV10-3; 7 bases map to TRBD1. The CDR3 bases are TGTGCCATCAGTGCAAATACAGGGGATTATGAAAAACTGTTTTTT. Protein sequence: CAISANTGDYEKLFF.